The clone carrying this TCR beta chain was counted a few times. Its antigen is unknown. This record belongs to a study of cytomegalovirus exposure and HLA in healthy donors. Study-wide points: What a later analysis reportedly showed was that an Asian-associated ancestry cluster had fewer N-insertions than the roughly 720-donor mean.

Primers for the PCR totalled 60 Vbeta and 13 Jbeta. Authors' analysis steps: Later analysis identified roughly 82 million unique TCR beta chains, approximately 11 million shared. Clones were sequenced by immunoSEQ multiplex PCR, and TCRdb holds only the in-frame ones, with some missing. The V and J calls and the clone size are those of that table, but D and trimming were determined from the DNA. The sample contains around 150,000 clones, almost 80% of which appear only once. CDR1 is MNHEY, CDR2 SVGAGI, per germline. Germline trimming cut 6 bases from V and 4 bases from J; bases unmatched to any gene: 8. CDR3 length equals 14 residues.

The gene calls are TRBV6-5 and TRBJ1-2; 7 positions agree with TRBD1. The origin of this receptor is a woman in her fifties or sixties in good health and CMV-seronegative. The sequenced sample was PBMCs. The CDR3 here is CASRGDRILYGYTF. CDR3 sequence (DNA): TGTGCCAGCAGGGGGGACAGAATTCTCTATGGCTACACCTTC.